This T cell receptor (beta chain) derives from a study of tumor-infiltrating T cells and Merkel cell polyomavirus (dated by TCRdb to about 2017). Some background on the complete study: The study examined CD8+ T cells specific for the Merkel cell polyomavirus KLL epitope in Merkel cell carcinoma patients. Disease stage at presentation varied among the patients, and patient follow-up lasted a median of roughly 2.8 years, ranging from roughly 1.1 to 6.0 years. The therapies patients received were varied and non-standardized, including chemotherapy, radiation and immunotherapies. Sorted samples averaged around 720 cells from blood (range roughly 350-8,500) and about 5,800 cells from TIL (range about 1,800-13,000). In 14 samples, TRB sequencing was done on KLL-tetramer-sorted cells from blood or tumor-infiltrating lymphocytes, along with 12 matched whole-tumor samples. Of all the tumor samples in the study, one was a frozen nodal tumor digest and another was a flash-frozen core biopsy of a metastasis. Results the study describes overall, beyond this receptor: The small sample size of the study (n of about twelve patients) is a limitation. KLL-specific TRB repertoires were diverse and largely private, with only one public clonotype among some 400 unique sequences, shared by two patients. A higher fraction of KLL-specific T cells within tumors (about 1.8-18% versus 0-0.14%) was associated with significantly better MCC-specific survival. A significant MCC-specific survival advantage (P = 0.0051) was associated with a greater number of unique KLL-specific clonotypes in tumors (about 5-120 vs 0-3). The study examined just one viral epitope, so T cells targeting other Merkel cell polyomavirus epitopes were not captured.

Robust positive staining for Merkel cell polyomavirus Large T antigen was observed by immunohistochemistry in the tumors of all patients. The study included fewer than 15 Merkel cell carcinoma patients whose blood and/or cultured TIL contained robust KLL-tetramer+ populations exceeding 0.04% of CD8+ T cells. All patients were identified as Caucasian, and a median age of roughly 65 years (range roughly 45 to 85 years) was recorded. Staining of at least 1.8 million cells was done with anti-CD8 PE antibody, a KLL APC tetramer and 7-AAD viability dye. Peripheral blood mononuclear cells were isolated from heparinized blood by Ficoll preparation and cryopreserved. A FACSAriaII was used to sort cells that were tetramer-positive and CD8-high, and the sorted cells were flash frozen. CDR1 and CDR2 were assigned from the germline V gene (reference sequence) as SEHNR and FQNEAQ. Relative to germline, V is 2 bases shorter and J is 10 bases shorter, with 12 bases between their ends. The CDR3 covers 14 residues, taking in both the cysteine and the phenylalanine. Only the CDR3 DNA stays, 42 bases, in frame from base 1.

The library was prepared using the immunoSEQ multiplex PCR assay. Adaptive Biotechnologies (Seattle, WA) carried out the genomic DNA extraction, TRB sequencing and normalization. For the original study's pipeline: TRB sequences were counted as tetramer-positive clonotypes only when an estimated two or more genomes were present. Clonality was computed as one minus Shannon entropy of productive TRB sequences normalized by log2 of unique productive sequences. KLL-specific clonotypes in tumors were identified by matching TCRbeta CDR3 amino acid sequences to those from the tetramer-sorted sample of each patient. The clones in this table, taken by TCRdb from immuneACCESS, are in-frame only. Not every clone is retained; where verified, under half of the shortfall comes from an unresolved V gene, and the cause of the rest is unknown. V and J calls and clone size come straight from that table; D and trimming were deduced from the DNA. In this sample the table shows hundreds of clones, about 85% of which occur a single time. The leading ten clones occupy 24% of the sample.

This clone was picked up a small number of times. Base qualities were left out, and no much larger clone turns up one base away. This chain joins TRBV7-9 to TRBJ1-6; the D gene cannot be named for sure. This TCR was sampled from a man aged 60-69 years with Merkel cell carcinoma. Material: Merkel cell polyomavirus peptide tetramer+ CD8+ T cells sorted from blood. What the cell subset or site label conveys for this sample: CD8+ T cells binding a tetramer loaded with the MCPyV common T-antigen KLL epitope. DNA sequence: TGTGCCAGCAGCTTAAGCGACTACCGGTCACCCCTCCACTTT. This is translated as CASSLSDYRSPLHF.